These 11 T cell receptor beta chains were all obtained from the same sample, sequenced in a study of T-cell memory formation after mild COVID-19. One entry per CDR3 protein results from TCRdb running MiXCR on the 5' RACE reads. This table holds around 250,000 distinct CDR3 sequences, 15% to 20% found once. The sample taken for sequencing was PBMCs or a T cell subset sorted from them (not recorded which). The receptors stem from a man between 18 and 35 years old who had mild COVID-19 (a few samples of this study predate the infection). Cell type and time point are not known.

Of note for this clonotype: Given a much more abundant clone one base away, this may be a read error. The J gene is TRBJ2-1, the V gene TRBV4-3, with D unclear. The length of the CDR3 is 13 residues. The germline gives CDR1 LGHNA, CDR2 YSLEER. The CDR3 sequence is CASSQTSYNEQSF. The CDR3 DNA follows: TGCGCCAGCAGCCAAACGTCCTACAATGAGCAGTCCTTC.

The chain combines TRBV6-5 with TRBJ1-1, with 7 nucleotides matching TRBD1. This CDR3 comprises 13 residues. Germline-derived CDR1 and CDR2 are MNHEY and SVGAGI. Losses at the gene ends were 6 bases for V and 3 bases for J; bases not matched to a gene: 4. CDR3 nucleotide sequence: TGTGCCAGCAGGGGACAGATACACACTGAAGCTTTCTTT. It encodes CASRGQIHTEAFF.

The chain uses TRBV5-8 and TRBJ2-3; no reliable D call. Germline CDR1 reads SGHTS; CDR2 reads YDEGEE. Deletions cut 4 bases from V and 2 bases from J, with 14 bases between. The CDR3 is 15 amino acids. CDR3 DNA sequence: TGTGCCAGCAGCACAACCGGGTCCCCCACAGATACGCAGTATTTT. Its protein product is CASSTTGSPTDTQYF.

At least ten counts were recorded for this clonotype. The chain couples TRBV5-1 to TRBJ2-7; TRBD2 is a possible D gene (6 bases). CDR1 SGHRS and CDR2 YFSETQ come from the germline V gene. The CDR3 is made up of 14 amino acids. The germline V and J ends were trimmed by 0 bases and 1 base, with 8 bases remaining between them. CDR3 in DNA: TGCGCCAGCAGCTTGGGAGGAGGGTCCTACGAGCAGTACGTC. Amino acid sequence: CASSLGGGSYEQYV.

In its sample, this clonotype was seen a few times. The rearrangement uses TRBV30 and TRBJ2-2; no reliable D call. Germline CDR1 GTSNPN, CDR2 SVGIG (reference sequence). V was clipped by 0 bases and J by 6 bases, with 11 bases between them. The CDR3 covers 14 residues. Here the CDR3 reads CAWSVIIGAGELFF. In nucleotides, the CDR3 is TGTGCCTGGAGTGTAATAATTGGGGCCGGGGAGCTGTTTTTT.

Relative to its sample, this clonotype is medium-sized (0.01 to 0.1%). The chain employs TRBV5-1 and TRBJ2-4, with no clear D. The CDR3 has 17 amino acids. The ends were cut back, 0 bases at V and 0 bases at J, with 13 bases in the middle. CDR1 SGHRS and CDR2 YFSETQ come from the germline V gene. The CDR3 here is CASSLAFEKAAKNIQYF. CDR3 bases: TGCGCCAGCAGCTTGGCTTTTGAGAAGGCAGCCAAAAACATTCAGTACTTC. The entire variable domain, with the rest obtained from reference TRBV5-1 and TRBJ2-4, is as follows: KAGVTQTPRYLIKTRGQQVTLSCSPISGHRSVSWYQQTPGQGLQFLFEYFSETQRNKGNFPGRFSGRQFSNSRSEMNVSTLELGDSALYLCASSLAFEKAAKNIQYFGAGTRLSVL.

There are many counts of this clonotype. The chain has TRBV5-1 and TRBJ2-3; D possibly corresponds to TRBD2 (7 bases). Per the germline V gene, CDR1 is SGHRS and CDR2 is YFSETQ. This CDR3 comprises 14 residues. Trimming took 4 bases from V and 3 from J, leaving 12 bases between them. The CDR3: CASSRGAETDTQYF. The CDR3 bases are TGCGCCAGCAGCCGGGGGGCCGAAACAGATACGCAGTATTTT. Full variable domain (outside the CDR3, taken from reference TRBV5-1 and TRBJ2-3): KAGVTQTPRYLIKTRGQQVTLSCSPISGHRSVSWYQQTPGQGLQFLFEYFSETQRNKGNFPGRFSGRQFSNSRSEMNVSTLELGDSALYLCASSRGAETDTQYFGPGTRLTVL.

This clonotype was found a few times. This CDR3 reads CASSSGTFYNEQFF. CDR3 sequence (DNA): TGTGCCAGCAGCTCGGGGACTTTCTACAATGAGCAGTTCTTC. The genes are TRBV7-2 and TRBJ2-1; D may be TRBD2 (6 bases). Germline loops: CDR1 SGHTA, CDR2 FQGNSA. This CDR3 comprises 14 residues. V lost 4 bases to trimming and J lost 3 bases, with 10 bases between them. The full variable domain, with the rest looked up from reference TRBV7-2 and TRBJ2-1, is GAGVSQSPSNKVTEKGKDVELRCDPISGHTALYWYRQSLGQGLEFLIYFQGNSAPDKSGLPSDRFSAERTGGSVSTLTIQRTQQEDSAVYLCASSSGTFYNEQFFGPGTRLTVL.

This clonotype was recorded a few times. The chain employs TRBV5-1 and TRBJ2-4; TRBD2 is a possible D gene (6 bases). The CDR3 is 14 residues long. Trimming pared 2 bases from V and 3 bases from J, leaving 9 bases between. CDR1 SGHRS and CDR2 YFSETQ come from the germline V gene. In nucleotides, the CDR3 is TGCGCCAGCAGCTTAGGCGGGGACAAAAACATTCAGTACTTC. It specifies CASSLGGDKNIQYF.

V usage is TRBV11-1 and J usage is TRBJ2-5; 8 bases are a match to TRBD1. CDR1 SGHAT and CDR2 FQDESV come from the germline V gene (reference sequence). CDR3 length: 16 residues. The trim removed 4 bases at V and 1 base at J, leaving 8 bases unmatched. The CDR3 sequence: CASSSAFDRGQETQYF. CDR3 in DNA: TGTGCCAGCAGCTCGGCCTTTGACAGGGGCCAAGAGACCCAGTACTTC.

This clonotype was seen more than once but under ten times. The chain employs TRBV20-1 and TRBJ1-1, with D hard to call. Germline V lookup: CDR1 DFQATT, CDR2 SNEGSKA (reference sequence). CDR3 size: 15 residues. V was trimmed by 5 bases and J by 0 bases, leaving 16 bases between them. CDR3 nucleotide sequence: TGCAGTGCTCCCCGACCGGGTGTCATGAACACTGAAGCTTTCTTT. Residues: CSAPRPGVMNTEAFF.